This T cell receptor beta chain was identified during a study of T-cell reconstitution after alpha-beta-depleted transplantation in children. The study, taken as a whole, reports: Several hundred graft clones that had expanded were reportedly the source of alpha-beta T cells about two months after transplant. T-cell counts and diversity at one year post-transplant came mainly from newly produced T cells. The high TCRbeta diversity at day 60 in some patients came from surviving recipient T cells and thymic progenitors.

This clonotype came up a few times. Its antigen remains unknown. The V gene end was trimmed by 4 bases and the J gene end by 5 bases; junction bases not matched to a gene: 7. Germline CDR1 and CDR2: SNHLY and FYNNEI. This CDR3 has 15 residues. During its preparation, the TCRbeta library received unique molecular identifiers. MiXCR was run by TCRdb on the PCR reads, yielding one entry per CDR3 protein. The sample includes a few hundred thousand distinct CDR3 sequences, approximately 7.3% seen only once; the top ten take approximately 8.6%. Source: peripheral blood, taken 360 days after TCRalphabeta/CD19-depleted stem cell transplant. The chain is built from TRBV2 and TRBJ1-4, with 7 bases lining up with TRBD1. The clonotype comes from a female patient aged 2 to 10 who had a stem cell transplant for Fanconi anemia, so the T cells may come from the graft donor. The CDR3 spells CASSGLGQLNEKLFF. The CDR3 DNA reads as TGTGCCAGCAGTGGATTGGGACAGCTGAATGAAAAACTGTTTTTT.